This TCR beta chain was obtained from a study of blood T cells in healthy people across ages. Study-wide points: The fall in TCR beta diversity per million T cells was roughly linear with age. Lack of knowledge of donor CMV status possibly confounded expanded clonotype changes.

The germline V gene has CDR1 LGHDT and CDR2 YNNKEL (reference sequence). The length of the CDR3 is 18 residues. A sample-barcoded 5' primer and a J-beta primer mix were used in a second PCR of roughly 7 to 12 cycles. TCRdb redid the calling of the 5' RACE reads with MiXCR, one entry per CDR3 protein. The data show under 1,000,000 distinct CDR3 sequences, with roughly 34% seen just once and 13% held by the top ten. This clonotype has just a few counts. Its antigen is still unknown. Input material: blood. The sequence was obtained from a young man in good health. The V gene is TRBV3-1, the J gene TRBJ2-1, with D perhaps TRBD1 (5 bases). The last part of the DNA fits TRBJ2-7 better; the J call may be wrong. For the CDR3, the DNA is TGTGCCAGCAGCCAAAGCCGAACAGGCACGAGCTCCTACAATGAGCAGTACTTC. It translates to CASSQSRTGTSSYNEQYF.